The 9 T cell receptor beta chains given below trace back to one sample, sequenced in a study of T cell responses to AZD1222 COVID-19 vaccine. The assay was immunoSEQ multiplex PCR, and TCRdb's table has in-frame clones only and misses some. The table lists 95,000 to 100,000 clones, approximately 91% of them singletons. The starting material was peripheral blood, obtained 28 days after the second AZD1222 dose. Every receptor here comes from an adult who received the AZD1222 COVID-19 vaccine.

The gene calls are TRBV7-8 and TRBJ1-6, with D hard to call. V was pared by 1 base and J by 9 bases, with 10 bases between. This CDR3 region has 14 residues. Germline loops: CDR1 SGHVS, CDR2 FQNEAQ. CDR3 residues: CASSLGGGPSPLHF. DNA of the CDR3: TGTGCCAGCAGCTTAGGGGGTGGGCCTTCACCCCTCCACTTT.

The chain has TRBV11-2 and TRBJ2-7, with 9 bases matching TRBD1. Trimming at V came to 10 bases and at J to 5 bases, leaving 9 bases not matched to a gene. Per the germline V gene, CDR1 is SGHAT and CDR2 is FQNNGV. This CDR3 is built from 13 residues. CDR3 bases: TGTGCCACGAGGGGGACAGGGATCCACGAGCAGTACTTC. It specifies CATRGTGIHEQYF.

The rearrangement uses TRBV20-1 and TRBJ1-3; D unclear. Germline V gene lookup returns CDR1 DFQATT and CDR2 SNEGSKA (reference sequence). The CDR3 sequence is 11 residues long. Trimming cost V 5 bases and J 4 bases, with 6 bases left between them. The CDR3 sequence: CSAEQGNTIYF. In DNA, the CDR3 is TGCAGTGCTGAACAGGGAAACACCATATATTTT.

This clone has only one observation. The chain employs TRBV10-3 and TRBJ2-7; D perhaps matches TRBD1 (5 bases). This CDR3 is 12 amino acids long. The ends were cut back, 6 bases at V and 3 bases at J, with 9 bases in the middle. The germline CDR1 and CDR2 sequences are ENHRY and SYGVKD. CDR3 protein: CAISQTDYEQYF. The CDR3 coding sequence is TGTGCCATCAGCCAGACAGACTACGAGCAGTACTTC.

The chain couples TRBV24-1 to TRBJ2-3; no reliable D call. Germline V gives CDR1 KGHDR, CDR2 SFDVKD. The CDR3 totals 13 residues. The V and J ends lost 3 bases and 2 bases respectively, with 5 bases between them. CDR3 coding DNA: TGTGCCACCAGTGATATGTACACAGATACGCAGTATTTT. Protein product: CATSDMYTDTQYF.

The chain is built from TRBV7-9 and TRBJ2-7; D might be TRBD1 or TRBD2, each matching 5 bases. Trimming pared 5 bases from V and 0 bases from J, leaving 17 bases between. The CDR3 covers 16 residues. Germline V gene data show CDR1 as SEHNR and CDR2 as FQNEAQ (reference sequence). In DNA, the CDR3 is TGTGCCAGCAGCCCCCTATGGGGGTCCAGCTCCTACGAGCAGTACTTC. This encodes CASSPLWGSSSYEQYF. Full variable domain (outside the CDR3, taken from reference TRBV7-9 and TRBJ2-7): DTGVSQNPRHKITKRGQNVTFRCDPISEHNRLYWYRQTLGQGPEFLTYFQNEAQLEKSRLLSDRFSAERPKGSFSTLEIQRTEQGDSAMYLCASSPLWGSSSYEQYFGPGTRLTVT.

V is TRBV5-1 and J is TRBJ2-2, with 9 bases lining up with TRBD2. Germline CDR1 SGHRS, CDR2 YFSETQ. V shed 0 bases and J 6 bases; nucleotides not matched to a gene: 9. The CDR3 sequence is 17 residues long. The CDR3 sequence: CASSLDSGRKQAGELFF. DNA for the CDR3: TGCGCCAGCAGCTTGGACAGCGGGAGGAAGCAGGCCGGGGAGCTGTTTTTT.

This clone occurred once. The J gene is TRBJ1-5, the V gene TRBV6-1; D is undetermined. The germline CDR1 and CDR2 sequences are MNHNS and SASEGT. Trimming cost V 2 bases and J 4 bases, with 15 bases left between them. The CDR3 runs to 16 residues. The CDR3 sequence is CASSESPAVMNQPQHF. CDR3 nucleotides: TGTGCCAGCAGTGAAAGCCCCGCTGTTATGAATCAGCCCCAGCATTTT.

The chain has TRBV6-5 and TRBJ2-2; 11 nucleotides agree with TRBD2. From germline, CDR1 is MNHEY and CDR2 SVGAGI. The CDR3 runs to 16 residues. V trimming: 2 bases; J trimming: 7 bases; junction bases outside the gene matches: 6. CDR3 sequence reads: CASSYLSGRVNGELFF. CDR3 nucleotide sequence: TGTGCCAGCAGTTACCTTAGCGGGAGGGTGAACGGGGAGCTGTTTTTT.